Listed here are 9 T cell receptor beta chains from one sample, sequenced in a study. Assay: immunoSEQ multiplex PCR; the TCRdb copy retains only in-frame clones and omits some. The table shows roughly 68,000 clones, with just under 95% occurring only once. Sequencing was carried out using PBMCs. The source of these receptors is a man aged 35 to 55 with rheumatoid arthritis.

The rearrangement links TRBV10-3 to TRBJ1-1; D possibly corresponds to TRBD1 (6 bases). Germline lookup yields CDR1 ENHRY and CDR2 SYGVKD. Deletions cut 10 bases from V and 0 bases from J, with 21 bases between. The length of the CDR3 is 16 residues. The DNA of the CDR3 is TGTGCCACCACCCCCGTAGGACAGACCCTGAACACTGAAGCTTTCTTT. Translation gives CATTPVGQTLNTEAFF.

This sequence joins TRBV12-5 and TRBJ2-3; D not certain. V lost 4 bases, J lost 5 bases, and 10 bases lay in between. CDR1 is LGHNT, CDR2 FRNRAP, per germline. This CDR3 comprises 13 residues. This CDR3 is CASGSRLGDTQYF. The CDR3 bases are TGTGCTAGTGGTTCCCGACTCGGAGATACGCAGTATTTT.

This clone was seen a handful of times. The V and J genes are TRBV19 and TRBJ1-5; D is perhaps TRBD1 (6 bases). The CDR3 runs to 17 residues. Looked up from germline, CDR1 is LNHDA and CDR2 is SQIVND (reference sequence). V shed 3 bases and J shed 0 bases, with 15 bases lying between them. CDR3 sequence reads: CASSIASQGYSNQPQHF. The CDR3 nucleotides are TGTGCCAGTAGTATCGCATCACAGGGATATAGCAATCAGCCCCAGCATTTT.

This rearrangement joins TRBV12-3 or TRBV12-4 to TRBJ2-3; the D gene is possibly TRBD1 (6 bases). CDR3 length equals 13 residues. V lost 4 bases, J lost 4 bases, and 9 bases lay in between. CDR3 region: CASSSQGPDTQYF. The CDR3 DNA is TGTGCCAGCAGTTCACAGGGCCCAGATACGCAGTATTTT.

This chain links TRBV5-1 with TRBJ2-1; D gene unclear. Germline V CDR1 and CDR2: SGHRS, YFSETQ. This CDR3 has 13 amino acids. V was shortened by 4 bases and J by 5 bases, with 10 bases between the two germline ends. This CDR3 reads CASSPDGNNEQFF. The CDR3 DNA is TGCGCCAGCAGCCCGGACGGAAACAATGAGCAGTTCTTC.

J is TRBJ2-7 and V is TRBV6-5, with D perhaps given as TRBD1 or TRBD2 (5 bases each). This CDR3 is built from 11 residues. Looked up from germline, CDR1 is MNHEY and CDR2 is SVGAGI. With 8 bases removed from V and 7 bases from J, the gap between germline ends came to 12 bases. CDR3 bases: TGTGCCAGCGGTCTTTGGGGGGAGCAGTACTTC. As protein: CASGLWGEQYF.

This chain links TRBV19 with TRBJ1-4, with 7 positions matching TRBD1. Germline values: CDR1 LNHDA, CDR2 SQIVND (reference sequence). After removal of 5 bases from V and 8 bases from J, the junction contained 14 bases not matched to a gene. The CDR3 runs 16 residues. This CDR3 is CASSDPGTVGSEKLFF. The CDR3 DNA follows: TGTGCCAGTAGTGACCCTGGGACAGTAGGGAGCGAAAAACTGTTTTTT.

This sequence joins TRBV24-1 and TRBJ2-1; 7 nucleotides line up with TRBD2. The trim removed 7 bases at V and 0 bases at J, leaving 11 bases unmatched. Germline lookup yields CDR1 KGHDR and CDR2 SFDVKD. This CDR3 spans 17 amino acids. CDR3 DNA sequence: TGTGCCACCAGATATTCCTTGGGCGGGAGCTCCTACAATGAGCAGTTCTTC. The encoded protein is CATRYSLGGSSYNEQFF.

The gene calls are TRBV27 and TRBJ2-7; 9 positions match TRBD1. Per germline, CDR1 MNHEY and CDR2 SMNVEV (reference sequence). V lost 2 bases, J lost 2 bases, and 1 base stayed unmatched. This CDR3 spans 14 amino acids. The CDR3 DNA is TGTGCCAGCAGTTTAAACAGGGGGCCCTACGAGCAGTACTTC. It translates to CASSLNRGPYEQYF.